This section outlines one TCR beta chain sequence together with its context. There are a few counts of this clonotype. The clone's antigen remains unknown. Per-base quality was not reported, and no clone a single base away is much larger than it. This sample was included in a study of blood T cells in healthy people across ages (dated by TCRdb to the mid-2010s). Some background on the complete study: In model experiments, template switching captured about one uniquely barcoded TCR beta cDNA molecule for every two T cells. The donors were divided into four age groups: young (average approximately 17 years), middle-aged (approximately 42), aged (around 67) and long-lived (roughly 86). Donors of different ages were randomly distributed across sequencing lanes to avoid experimental bias. Using deep sequencing normalized with unique cDNA molecular identifiers, the study measured how TCR beta repertoire diversity changes with age. The study analyzed two additional independent replicas of 1 million unique cDNA reads from the same blood draw for two donors, one aged 18 to 29 and one aged 80 or older.

Donors were approximately 42 systemically healthy Caucasian individuals from Russia aged roughly 6 to 90 years. Each donor gave around 9 milliliters of peripheral blood, collected into EDTA-treated Vacutainer tubes. Ficoll-Paque density-gradient centrifugation was used to isolate PBMCs, with at least 7 million obtained per sample. Trizol reagent was used to extract total RNA from PBMCs, with at least 5.5 micrograms per sample. For every donor, an aliquot of PBMCs went through flow cytometry to measure the percentages of naive CD45RAhigh/CD27high T cells. Paper-wide results and their limitations: Since profiling was done on bulk unsorted PBMCs, naive and antigen-experienced compartments could not be conclusively compared. Compared with the aged group, more naive CD4+ T cells, fewer expanded clones and increased TCR diversity were shown by the long-lived group, suggesting age selection. Observed TCR beta diversity correlated strongly with the percentage of naive T cells measured by flow cytometry. The CMV infection status of donors was not known, potentially confounding age-related changes in expanded clonotypes. Observed TCR beta diversity per million T cells fell roughly linearly with age, and a significant reduction was already apparent by age roughly 40. Estimates of total diversity from one million sequenced T cells were regarded as lower bounds and underestimates.

The method behind the library was 5' RACE. TCRdb names Illumina HiSeq 2500 as the instrument used. The second PCR ran for roughly 7 to 11 cycles and used a J-beta primer mix along with a sample-barcoded 5' primer. Each TCR beta cDNA molecule received a unique molecular identifier from a template-switch 5' adaptor carrying 12 random nucleotides. At least 2.5 million CDR3-containing paired-end reads were obtained from each sample. First-strand cDNA was synthesized from all RNA with the Mint cDNA synthesis kit, primed by a TRBC-specific oligonucleotide. All cDNA was treated with uracil-DNA glycosylase and then went through a first 18-cycle PCR with the universal primers M1SS and BC2_uni_R. Per the authors' processing: Normalization of each sample was performed by random selection of 1 million high-quality reads, each carrying a distinct molecular identifier. Instead of being binned into consensus sequences, reads with shared molecular identifiers were discarded. MiTCR, run with a Q25 quality threshold and the strictest error-elimination algorithm, handled CDR3 identification, clonotype clustering and error correction. Lower-bound total TCR beta diversity was estimated with a nonparametric unseen species model using Euler transformation. TCRdb trimmed the raw reads at Q25, called clones with MiXCR and kept productive beta chains. Entries are consolidated by CDR3 protein sequence, retaining the most common genes and DNA. The V and J calls and clone size come from TCRdb's table, not from the authors' own analysis. This sample gives 850,000 to 950,000 distinct CDR3 sequences in total; more than 25% of them show up just once. 17% of the sample is in the top ten clones.

The trim is 1 base for V and 10 bases for J, with a gap of 19 bases between the germline ends. Based on the germline V gene, the CDR1 and CDR2 sequences are SGHTA and FQGNSA. The CDR3 contains 15 residues, cysteine and phenylalanine counted. The read is trimmed to its CDR3 DNA, 45 bases read in frame from base 1. The receptor was derived from a woman of 80 years or more in good health. The sequenced sample was blood. Here the chain combines TRBV7-2 and TRBJ1-1; the D region possibly corresponds to TRBD1 (6 bases align). This receptor has the CDR3 CASSLDWATGRGAFF. The nucleotides read TGTGCCAGCAGCTTAGATTGGGCCACAGGGAGGGGAGCTTTCTTT.